This TCR beta chain was sequenced during a study of T cells in localized non-small cell lung cancer. TCRdb keeps only in-frame clones here, not all; method: immunoSEQ multiplex PCR. The top ten hold about 4.4% of the sample, which has tens of thousands of clones, more than 65% seen once. Study-wide results and caveats: Blood T cell density predicted longer survival; adjacent-lung clonality, shorter. Adjacent lung exhibited a median of about 50 among the 100 most abundant tumor clones.

A word on this clone: Its antigen is undetermined.

Trimming left V 8 bases short and J 2 bases short, with 30 bases between. Germline loops: CDR1 KGHSH, CDR2 LQKENI. The CDR3 loop spans 20 amino acids. Sequences were derived from PBMCs, sampled before any cancer treatment. The chain joins TRBV18 to TRBJ1-4; TRBD1 is a possible D gene (6 bases). This TCR was sampled from a man aged 40-75 years with stage II lung adenocarcinoma. The CDR3 DNA follows: TGTGCCAGCACCCGACAGGTACGCACTCCTGGCTCTGCGACTAATGAAAAACTGTTTTTT. Translating it yields CASTRQVRTPGSATNEKLFF.